The entry below gives a single TCR beta chain sequence along with its context. Its antigen is still unknown. Base qualities were left out, and no much larger clone turns up one base away. CD8 naive samples were obtained by positive selection for CCR7 among CD45RO-negative cells, yielding a CD45RA+CCR7+ population from which TemRA cells were excluded. The donors were healthy, HIV-negative adults with no recently reported acute infections or vaccinations. Every donor was a Caucasian adult residing in Nashville, Tennessee, USA. Blood was collected by leukapheresis, and PBMCs were isolated by Ficoll-Histopaque density gradient centrifugation and then cryopreserved in liquid nitrogen vapor phase. Purity and quantity of every magnetically sorted T cell population were checked by analytical flow cytometry. Genomic DNA was isolated from each sorted fraction and quantified by UV absorbance on a Nanodrop 2000c.

From the cysteine through the phenylalanine, the CDR3 covers 14 amino acids. CDR3 DNA is the only sequence kept; it has 42 bases, read in frame from the first base. From the germline V gene, CDR1 is MDHEN and CDR2 is SYDVKM. V and J lose 3 bases and 2 bases, and a span of 11 bases separates them. The source of the sample is a study of shared clonotypes between healthy human individuals (dated by TCRdb to 2018 to 2021). About the full investigation: A few men and a couple of women, aged 18 to 49 years, made up the cohort. Per donor, leukapheresis produced somewhere between about 0.9 and 9 billion PBMCs. Blood TCR repertoires of about five healthy adults were deeply sequenced to estimate repertoire size and the extent of clonotype sharing between individuals. For each donor, three plates each were used for CD4 naive and CD4 memory, two plates were used for CD8 naive, and one plate was used for CD8 memory. To increase sequencing depth and limit assay-specific biases, different laboratories used diverse techniques to prepare libraries and sequence TCR repertoires.

Using the deep immunoSEQ assay, multiplex PCR amplified TCR CDR3 regions from genomic DNA. Genomic DNA extracted from each cell subset was distributed evenly over all wells of several immunoSEQ 96-well plates, and each plate served as one replicate. For sorted subsets, roughly 200 ng genomic DNA, equal to about 30,000 T cell genomes, was loaded into each replicate PCR. The purified libraries were quantified using a Qubit 3.0 fluorometer, sized with a Bioanalyzer 2100, and then quantified again using the KAPA Library Quantification kit. A separate single-read 150-cycle Illumina NextSeq 550 flow cell was used to sequence each immunoSEQ 96-well plate. The paper's processing steps were these. The immunoSEQ output contained only junctional sequences without quality scores, so filtering could not match that applied to full-length reads. Sequences were annotated with PyIR, a Python wrapper for IgBLAST v1.9, using IMGT germline references to assign V/J genes and CDR3. Any read was removed if the V/J assignment was weak (E-value above 1e-6), the CDR3 was missing, or the read contained stop codons, out-of-frame junctions, or ambiguous translated residues. V3J clonotypes were defined by identical inferred V gene, J gene, and CDR3 amino acid sequence. Percentage overlap between repertoires was calculated by dividing the number of shared unique clonotypes by the size of the smaller repertoire. Repertoire richness was assessed with RTK rarefaction, the Chao1 estimator, and Recon v2.1 estimates of unobserved clonotypes. Generation probabilities for all TCRbeta clonotypes obtained by the gDNA method from a handful of donors were computed using OLGA. TCRdb re-hosts the immuneACCESS table, in-frame sequences only. Its copies lack some clones; in the studies checked, an unresolved V gene accounts for under half of them, and the cause for the rest is not known. That table is the source of V, J and clone size, and D and trimming were worked out from the DNA. This sample is represented by nearly 2 million clones; just under 95% of them were singletons. Jointly, the top ten make up 1% to 1.5% of the sample.

Points the paper makes about the study in general: Across four donors, roughly 5.1% of naive CD4, over 3% of naive CD8, approximately 2.5% of memory CD4, and 0.4% of memory CD8 clonotypes were shared. Only blood was sampled, and tissue TCR repertoires likely differ from those in blood. Even with the large sequencing depth, rarefaction of the sorted-subset datasets indicated that sequencing was incomplete. The small number of donors limited the genetic and exposure-history diversity represented. Pairwise subsampling led to the expectation that sequencing depth would affect the degree of clonotype sharing among donors. Clonotypes shared by all four sorted-subset donors showed higher generation probabilities than non-shared clonotypes. Larger estimated clonotype richness was generally found for naive subsets than for memory subsets.

The source material was naive CD8+ T cells sorted from blood. The cell subset or site label for this specimen denotes: CD45RA+CCR7+. This chain is built from TRBV28 and TRBJ2-7, and perhaps TRBD1 as D gene, on 5 matching bases. The source of this sequence is a man between 18 and 35 years old in good health. The nucleotide sequence is given as TGTGCCAGCAGTTTCTTCCAGGGTCCCTACGAGCAGTACTTC. The encoded protein is CASSFFQGPYEQYF.